This entry describes one TCR beta chain. Its antigen is not known. This CDR3 spans 20 amino acids. CDR1 is SGHTA and CDR2 is FQGTGA in the germline V gene. The V segment lost 4 bases and the J segment 0 bases; nucleotides outside the gene matches: 20. This record belongs to a study of shared clonotypes between healthy human individuals. As for the study in general: Each donor contributed plates that comprised three CD4 naive, three CD4 memory, two CD8 naive and one CD8 memory.

The assay was immunoSEQ multiplex PCR, and TCRdb's table has in-frame clones only and misses some. The profile shows about 980,000 clones, roughly 72% of them singletons. General observations from the study: Non-shared clonotypes were found to have lower generation probabilities than the clonotypes that were shared by all four of the sorted-subset donors.

The chain joins TRBV7-3 to TRBJ1-1; 7 positions agree with TRBD1. Sequenced sample: memory CD4+ T cells sorted from blood. Described subset: CD45RA-negative fraction. The sequence came from a young man in good health. The chain's CDR3 is CASSSKGAEGTVTMNTEAFF. CDR3 nucleotide sequence: TGTGCCAGCAGCTCCAAAGGGGCAGAAGGGACAGTTACAATGAACACTGAAGCTTTCTTT. The full variable domain, with the rest looked up from reference TRBV7-3 and TRBJ1-1, is GAGVSQTPSNKVTEKGKYVELRCDPISGHTALYWYRQSLGQGPEFLIYFQGTGAADDSGLPNDRFFAVRPEGSVSTLKIQRTERGDSAVYLCASSSKGAEGTVTMNTEAFFGQGTRLTVV.